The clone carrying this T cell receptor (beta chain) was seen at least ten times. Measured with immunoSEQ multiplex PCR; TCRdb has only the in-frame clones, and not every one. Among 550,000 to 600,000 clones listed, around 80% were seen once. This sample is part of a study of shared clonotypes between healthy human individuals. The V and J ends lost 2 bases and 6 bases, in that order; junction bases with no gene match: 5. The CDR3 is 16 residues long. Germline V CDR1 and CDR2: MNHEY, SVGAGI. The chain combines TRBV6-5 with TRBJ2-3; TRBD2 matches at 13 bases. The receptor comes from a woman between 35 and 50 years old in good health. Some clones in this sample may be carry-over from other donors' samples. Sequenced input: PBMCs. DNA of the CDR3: TGTGCCAGCAGTTACCGGACTAGCGGGAGCCGGGATACGCAGTATTTT. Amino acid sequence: CASSYRTSGSRDTQYF.